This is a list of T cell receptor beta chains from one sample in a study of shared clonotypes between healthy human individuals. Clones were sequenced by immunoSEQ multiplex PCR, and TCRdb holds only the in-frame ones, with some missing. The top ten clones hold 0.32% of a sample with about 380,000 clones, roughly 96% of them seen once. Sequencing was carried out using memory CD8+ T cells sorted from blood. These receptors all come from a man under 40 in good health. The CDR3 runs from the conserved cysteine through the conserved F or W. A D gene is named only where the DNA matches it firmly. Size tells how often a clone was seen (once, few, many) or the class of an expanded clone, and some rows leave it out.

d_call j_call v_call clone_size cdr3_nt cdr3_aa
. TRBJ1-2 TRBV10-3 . TGTGCCATCAGTGAGCTATACTGGGAAGGCTACACCTTC CAISELYWEGYTF
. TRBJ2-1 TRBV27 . TGTGCCAGCAGTTTATCGCTAGTGGGCATCAATGAGCAGTTCTTC CASSLSLVGINEQFF
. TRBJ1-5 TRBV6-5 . TGTGCCAGCAGGCATTCAGGGTTTAGTCAGCCCCAGCATTTT CASRHSGFSQPQHF
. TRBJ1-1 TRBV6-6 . TGTGCCAGCAGTTACTCTCTGGCTGGGAACACTGAAGCTTTCTTT CASSYSLAGNTEAFF
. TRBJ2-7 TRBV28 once TGTGCCAGCAGTCCGGCAGGGTCCTACGAGCAGTACTTC CASSPAGSYEQYF
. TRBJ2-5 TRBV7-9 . TGTGCCACCTCAGGGACGTGGGAGACCCAGTACTTC CATSGTWETQYF
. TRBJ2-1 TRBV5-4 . TGTGCCAGCAGCTTGGGACTAGTGCGCAATGAGCAGTTCTTC CASSLGLVRNEQFF
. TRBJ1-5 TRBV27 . TGTGCCAGCAGCATCAACAGGGATCAGCCCCAGCATTTT CASSINRDQPQHF
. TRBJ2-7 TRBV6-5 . TGTGCCAGCAGTTACTCGACGGCAGGCCAGGGCTACGAGCAGTACTTC CASSYSTAGQGYEQYF
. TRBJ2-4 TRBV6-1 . TGTGCCAGCAGTGAAGTTAATCGGGTCAATAAAGCCAAAAACATTCAGTACTTC CASSEVNRVNKAKNIQYF
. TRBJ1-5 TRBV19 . TGTGCCAGTAGTACCCACCGTGGACAAGGGGGTCAGCCCCAGCATTTT CASSTHRGQGGQPQHF
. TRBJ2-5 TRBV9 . TGTGCCAGCAGCGTAGCAGGACTTGGAGAGACCCAGTACTTC CASSVAGLGETQYF
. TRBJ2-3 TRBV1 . TGCACCAGCAGCCAAGCTACCGGACTAGCGGGAGGGCAAGGGGATACGCAGTATTTT CTSSQATGLAGGQGDTQYF
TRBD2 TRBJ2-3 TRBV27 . TGTGCCAGCAGTTTACTAGCGGGAGGGGATACGCAGTATTTT CASSLLAGGDTQYF
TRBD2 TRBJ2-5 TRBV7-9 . TGTGCCAGCAGCTTAAGCGGGAGAGAGACCCAGTACTTC CASSLSGRETQYF
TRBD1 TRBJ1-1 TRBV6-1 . TGTGCCAGCAGTGCGGACAGGCAAAACACTGAAGCTTTCTTT CASSADRQNTEAFF
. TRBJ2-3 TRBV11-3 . TGTGCCAGCAGCTACGGCCTCACAGATACGCAGTATTTT CASSYGLTDTQYF
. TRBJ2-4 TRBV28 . TGTGCCAGCAGTTTGAGGTCAGGACCGATAAACATTCAGTACTTC CASSLRSGPINIQYF